Sequencing of this T cell receptor (beta chain) was carried out in a study of blood T cell repertoires in COVID-19. Study at large: Acute and convalescent COVID-19 samples came from the United States, Italy and Spain. T cells, B-cell-depleted T cells, or PBMCs provided the cDNA or gDNA that served as material.

CDR1 is GTSNPN, CDR2 SVGIG, per germline (reference sequence). After removal of 3 bases from V and 5 bases from J, the junction contained 5 bases not matched to a gene. The CDR3 runs to 13 residues. Authors' processing steps: For nucleated cells, counts were estimated from reference gene primer amplification. Data came from immunoSEQ multiplex PCR; TCRdb stores just in-frame clones and leaves some out. Clone size and V and J calls were adopted from that table, with D and trimming inferred from the DNA. The sample holds 45,000 to 50,000 clones, 88% seen once. The chain employs TRBV30 and TRBJ1-1; 8 positions match TRBD1. The specimen was peripheral blood. This sequence was found in a man aged 50 or older with acute or convalescent COVID-19. As DNA, the CDR3 is TGTGCCTGGAGCCAGGGGGCAGGAACTGAAGCTTTCTTT. Translation gives CAWSQGAGTEAFF.